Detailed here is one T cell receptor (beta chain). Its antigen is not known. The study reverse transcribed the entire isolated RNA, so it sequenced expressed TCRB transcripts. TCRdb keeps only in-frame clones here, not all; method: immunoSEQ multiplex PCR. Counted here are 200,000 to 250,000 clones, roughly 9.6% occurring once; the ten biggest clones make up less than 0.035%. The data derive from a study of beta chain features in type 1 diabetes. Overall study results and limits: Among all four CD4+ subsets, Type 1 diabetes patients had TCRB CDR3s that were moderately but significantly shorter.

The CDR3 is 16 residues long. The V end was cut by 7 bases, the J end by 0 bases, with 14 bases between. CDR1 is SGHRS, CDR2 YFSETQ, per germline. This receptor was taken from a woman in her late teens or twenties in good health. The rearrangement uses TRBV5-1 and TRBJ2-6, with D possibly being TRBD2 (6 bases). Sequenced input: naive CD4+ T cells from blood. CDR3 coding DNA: TGCGCCAGCGTACCGTACGGGGGCTCTGGGGCCAACGTCCTGACTTTC. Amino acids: CASVPYGGSGANVLTF.